This T cell receptor beta chain was identified in a study of tumor and adjacent non-tumor tissue in lung cancer. Background on the study: Aged about 30 to 76 years, patients included 10 men and roughly 5 women with stage I to III disease. Study conclusions and caveats: Compared with tumor, normal lung showed significantly lower TCR diversity. Shorter survival was associated with higher TCR diversity in tumors.

TCRbeta libraries were built with three rounds of nested PCR, modified from ARM-PCR. TCRdb reprocessed the multiplex PCR reads via MiXCR and lists one record per CDR3 protein. Of approximately 68,000 distinct CDR3 sequences in the sample, about three quarters are singletons; the top ten hold 28%. The sample holds a few counts of this clonotype. The antigen remains undetermined. Here the CDR3 omits its conserved ending phenylalanine or tryptophan, so a read error is the likely source. The germline V gene encodes CDR1 SGHNT and CDR2 YENEEA. CDR3 length: 14 residues. RNA was extracted from bulk tissue without any cell sorting. Newly diagnosed lung cancer patients had thoracic surgery in China, August–late 2014, without prior chemotherapy.

The sample was lung tumor tissue. The receptor comes from a man aged 60-69 years with non-small cell lung cancer. V and J are TRBV11-3 and TRBJ2-5; 9 nucleotides line up with TRBD2. The CDR3 bases are TGTGTCAGCAGTCCTAGCGGGGCCGGGGAGACCCAGTACCTC. Translation gives CVSSPSGAGETQYL.